The rows below give T cell receptor beta chains drawn from one sample of a study of T cell changes during pregnancy in multiple sclerosis. TCRdb's table, derived via immunoSEQ multiplex PCR, lists solely in-frame clones and lacks some. Counted here are around 100,000 clones, about 90% occurring once; the ten biggest clones make up around 2.1%. Here the sequenced sample was peripheral blood, taken after pregnancy. All receptors derive from a female donor with multiple sclerosis, enrolled in a pregnancy study. The CDR3 runs from the conserved cysteine through the conserved F or W. D genes are given only for firm matches. A row's size may be missing; if present it is once, few, many or a size class.

V	size	J	D	CDR3	DNA
TRBV7-3	-	TRBJ2-6	-	CASRLTVSGANVLTF	TGTGCCAGCAGACTTACAGTCAGTGGGGCCAACGTCCTGACTTTC
TRBV2	once	TRBJ1-4	TRBD1	CASSRQGAANEKLFF	TGTGCCAGCAGTCGACAGGGGGCGGCTAATGAAAAACTGTTTTTT
TRBV28	-	TRBJ1-1	-	CASSRLSMNTEAFF	TGTGCCAGCAGCCGACTTTCCATGAACACTGAAGCTTTCTTT
TRBV30	-	TRBJ1-6	TRBD1	CAWSSSPRGSPLHF	TGTGCCTGGAGTTCCTCTCCCAGGGGGTCACCCCTCCACTTT
TRBV7-2	-	TRBJ1-6	TRBD1	CASSRGRQGYNSPLHF	TGTGCCAGCAGCCGAGGAAGACAGGGGTATAATTCACCCCTCCACTTT
TRBV28	once	TRBJ1-2	TRBD1	CASGSRTQGAHGYTF	TGTGCCAGCGGAAGCCGAACGCAGGGGGCCCATGGCTACACCTTC
TRBV11-3	-	TRBJ2-5	TRBD1	CASSARTGEETQYF	TGTGCCAGCAGCGCCCGGACAGGGGAAGAGACCCAGTACTTC
TRBV6-5	-	TRBJ2-2	-	CASRLGLSNTGELFF	TGTGCCAGCAGACTGGGACTTAGTAACACCGGGGAGCTGTTTTTT
TRBV7-9	-	TRBJ2-5	-	CASSLFIREHETQYF	TGTGCCAGCAGCTTATTTATCAGGGAACACGAGACCCAGTACTTC
TRBV9	-	TRBJ2-3	TRBD2	CASSVAGALAGVSDTQYF	TGTGCCAGCAGCGTAGCTGGGGCGCTAGCGGGGGTCTCAGATACGCAGTATTTT
TRBV6-4	-	TRBJ2-1	TRBD2	CASSDSPLVAGGGEQFF	TGTGCCAGCAGTGACTCCCCCTTGGTAGCGGGGGGTGGTGAGCAGTTCTTC
TRBV5-6	once	TRBJ1-1	-	CASLAGLNTEAFF	TGTGCCAGCCTTGCGGGGCTGAACACTGAAGCTTTCTTT
TRBV28	-	TRBJ2-3	TRBD2	CASSLLAGTDTQYF	TGTGCCAGCAGTCTTCTAGCGGGAACAGATACGCAGTATTTT
TRBV6-5	-	TRBJ1-5	-	CASRLDSSNQPQHF	TGTGCCAGCAGACTGGACAGTAGCAATCAGCCCCAGCATTTT
TRBV15	-	TRBJ2-1	TRBD2	CATSRDVGLWSGSRYEQFF	TGTGCCACCAGCAGAGATGTTGGGCTTTGGAGCGGGAGTCGGTATGAGCAGTTCTTC
TRBV5-5	-	TRBJ1-2	TRBD1	CASSGGQGASGYTF	TGTGCCAGCAGCGGGGGACAGGGGGCTTCTGGCTACACCTTC
TRBV29-1	-	TRBJ2-7	TRBD1	CSVRLGTGNGEQYF	TGCAGCGTTCGATTGGGGACAGGCAACGGCGAGCAGTACTTC
TRBV29-1	once	TRBJ2-5	TRBD2	CSVSGTSGRQAQYF	TGCAGCGTTTCCGGGACTAGCGGGCGCCAGGCCCAGTACTTC
TRBV27	-	TRBJ2-1	-	CASSLSPWRADTYNEQFF	TGTGCCAGCAGTTTATCCCCGTGGAGGGCGGATACTTACAATGAGCAGTTCTTC
TRBV7-8	few	TRBJ1-6	TRBD1	CASSSDRGLDSPLHF	TGTGCCAGCAGCTCGGACAGGGGGCTGGATTCACCCCTCCACTTT
TRBV2	once	TRBJ1-2	-	CASSGYRTELANYGYTF	TGTGCCAGCAGTGGCTACAGAACCGAATTAGCTAACTATGGCTACACCTTC
TRBV29-1	-	TRBJ2-3	TRBD2	CSVGTSGGNTDTQYF	TGCAGCGTTGGGACTAGCGGGGGTAACACAGATACGCAGTATTTT
TRBV11-2	-	TRBJ2-1	TRBD2	CASSILGGAYNEQFF	TGTGCCAGCAGCATCCTCGGGGGGGCCTACAATGAGCAGTTCTTC
TRBV30	-	TRBJ2-5	TRBD1	CAWTPGQGIETQYF	TGTGCCTGGACCCCGGGACAGGGAATAGAGACCCAGTACTTC
TRBV19	-	TRBJ2-5	TRBD2	CASSIESGRAGETQYF	TGTGCCAGTAGTATAGAGAGCGGGAGGGCGGGAGAGACCCAGTACTTC
TRBV7-9	-	TRBJ1-1	-	CASSLGRGNTEAFF	TGTGCCAGCAGCTTAGGCAGGGGGAACACTGAAGCTTTCTTT
TRBV6-5	-	TRBJ2-2	-	CASRGWRGNTGELFF	TGTGCCAGCAGGGGGTGGAGGGGGAACACCGGGGAGCTGTTTTTT
TRBV11-3	-	TRBJ2-1	TRBD2	CASSLPSGGAGEQFF	TGTGCCAGCAGCTTACCGAGCGGGGGGGCCGGTGAGCAGTTCTTC
TRBV28	-	TRBJ1-5	-	CASSSPPGGNNQPQHF	TGTGCCAGCAGCAGTCCTCCGGGGGGAAACAATCAGCCCCAGCATTTT
TRBV6-6	-	TRBJ1-1	TRBD1	CASRRTGGLSEAFF	TGTGCCAGCAGACGGACAGGGGGCCTCTCTGAAGCTTTCTTT
TRBV5-1	-	TRBJ2-1	-	CASSLGTGSYNEQFF	TGCGCCAGCAGCTTGGGGACTGGGTCCTACAATGAGCAGTTCTTC
TRBV28	once	TRBJ2-3	TRBD1	CASSLIGSQRRQGTQYF	TGTGCCAGCAGTTTAATCGGCTCTCAAAGACGACAGGGTACGCAGTATTTT
TRBV19	-	TRBJ2-5	-	CASSIDSQETQYF	TGTGCCAGTAGTATAGACAGCCAAGAGACCCAGTACTTC
TRBV2	-	TRBJ1-1	TRBD1	CASSPGTGGVTEAFF	TGTGCCAGCAGCCCCGGGACAGGGGGAGTCACTGAAGCTTTCTTT
TRBV30	-	TRBJ1-6	TRBD1	CAWDRDRSFPRNSPLHF	TGTGCCTGGGACCGGGACAGGTCCTTCCCCAGGAATTCACCCCTCCACTTT
TRBV11-3	-	TRBJ2-7	-	CASSLKGDTYEQYF	TGTGCCAGCAGCTTGAAGGGGGATACCTACGAGCAGTACTTC
TRBV28	-	TRBJ2-7	TRBD2	CASSLFGLAGNYEQYF	TGTGCCAGCAGTTTATTCGGGCTAGCGGGAAATTACGAGCAGTACTTC
TRBV21-1	-	TRBJ1-5	-	CASSVRDRVGWSNQPQHF	TGTGCCAGCAGCGTCCGGGACAGGGTCGGATGGAGCAATCAGCCCCAGCATTTT
TRBV5-1	-	TRBJ2-7	TRBD2	CASSPSGGSYEQYF	TGCGCCAGCAGTCCCAGCGGGGGCTCCTACGAGCAGTACTTC
TRBV27	-	TRBJ2-2	-	CASSLSDLVPFSGELFF	TGTGCCAGCAGTTTATCCGATCTAGTACCGTTTTCCGGGGAGCTGTTTTTT
TRBV7-9	once	TRBJ2-2	-	CASSLGDGELFF	TGTGCCAGCAGCCTCGGTGACGGGGAGCTGTTTTTT
TRBV9	-	TRBJ1-1	-	CASSGNTGFGTEAFF	TGTGCCAGCAGCGGCAATACGGGATTCGGCACTGAAGCTTTCTTT
TRBV27	-	TRBJ2-3	-	CASSHTDTQYF	TGTGCCAGCAGTCACACAGATACGCAGTATTTT
TRBV7-7	-	TRBJ2-7	TRBD1	CASSPMTGSEQYF	TGTGCTAGCAGCCCGATGACAGGGAGCGAGCAGTACTTC
TRBV27	-	TRBJ1-4	-	CASSLRRSNEKLFF	TGTGCCAGCTCCCTGAGGAGATCTAATGAAAAACTGTTTTTT
TRBV5-1	-	TRBJ2-5	TRBD2	CASSSGLAGLQTQYF	TGCGCCAGCAGCTCGGGACTAGCGGGGTTGCAGACCCAGTACTTC